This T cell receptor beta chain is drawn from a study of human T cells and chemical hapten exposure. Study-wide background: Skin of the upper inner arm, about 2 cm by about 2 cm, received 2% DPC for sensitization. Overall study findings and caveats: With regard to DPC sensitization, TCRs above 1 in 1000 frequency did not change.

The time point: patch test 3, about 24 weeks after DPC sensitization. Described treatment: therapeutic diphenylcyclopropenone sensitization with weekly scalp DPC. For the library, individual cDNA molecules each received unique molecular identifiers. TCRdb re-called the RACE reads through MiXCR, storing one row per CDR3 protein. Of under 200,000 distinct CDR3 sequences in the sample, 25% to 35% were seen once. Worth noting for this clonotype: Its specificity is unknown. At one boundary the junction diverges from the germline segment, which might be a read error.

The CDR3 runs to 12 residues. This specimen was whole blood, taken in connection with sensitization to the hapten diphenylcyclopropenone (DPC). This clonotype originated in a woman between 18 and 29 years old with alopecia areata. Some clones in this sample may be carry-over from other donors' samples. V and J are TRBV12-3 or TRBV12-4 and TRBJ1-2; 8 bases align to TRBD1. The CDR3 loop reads CASSYPGQGAAF. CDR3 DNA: TGTGCCAGCAGTTACCCTGGACAGGGTGCAGCCTTC.